This T cell receptor (beta chain) comes out of a study of cytomegalovirus exposure and HLA in healthy donors. Study outcomes and limitations: First-cohort TCR clusters tended to co-occur in the approximately 110 validation repertoires, a later analysis found. Three chains linked to CMV were shown in vitro to be specific for CMV antigens. Altogether, more than 150 TCR beta chains were recorded as cytomegalovirus-associated.

This CDR3 spans 18 amino acids. The V end was cut by 3 bases, the J end by 1 base, with 19 bases between. Germline-derived CDR1 and CDR2 are LNHDA and SQIVND (reference sequence). Comments on this clone: The antigen remains unidentified.

Here immunoSEQ multiplex PCR was the method, and the copy in TCRdb shows in-frame clones only, minus some. Of 120,000 or so clones listed, 95% to 96% are singletons. The donors were part of the validation cohort, which consisted of under 150 subjects and was separate from the first cohort of several hundred subjects. The chain combines TRBV19 with TRBJ2-1, with D perhaps TRBD1 (7 bases). The specimen sequenced was PBMCs. This receptor was identified in a man between 18 and 29 years old in good health and CMV-seronegative. CDR3 in amino acids: CASSIRRGSGGSYNEQFF. Written as DNA, the CDR3 is TGTGCCAGTAGTATTCGTAGGGGTTCAGGGGGGTCCTACAATGAGCAGTTCTTC.